Shown below are 13 T cell receptor beta chains from a single sample sequenced in a study of CD8+ T cells in alopecia areata. Reverse transcribed after extraction, RNA yielded cDNA as the sequencing template. Clones were read by immunoSEQ multiplex PCR, and TCRdb kept only the in-frame ones, dropping some. Here the sample spans about 150,000 clones, approximately 87% being singletons. The sample here was CD8+ T cells sorted from blood, taken at week 0. All receptors derive from a human donor with alopecia areata.

V gene TRBV23-1 combines with J gene TRBJ1-1, with TRBD1 matching 7 bases. TRBV23-1 counts as an open reading frame of uncertain function. This CDR3 contains 14 residues. V lost 0 bases to trimming and J lost 7 bases; unmatched junction nucleotides: 5. This chain's CDR3 is CASSQSRQGFEAFF. In DNA, the CDR3 is TGCGCCAGCAGTCAATCCAGACAGGGTTTTGAAGCTTTCTTT.

V usage is TRBV7-2 and J usage is TRBJ2-3; no definite D call. Germline CDR1 and CDR2: SGHTA and FQGNSA. The CDR3 length is 15 residues. V was pared by 5 bases and J by 2 bases, with 14 bases between. This chain's CDR3 is CASSPGPVYTDTQYF. The CDR3 nucleotides are TGTGCCAGCAGCCCAGGTCCAGTGTACACAGATACGCAGTATTTT.

V is TRBV2 and J is TRBJ2-1, with TRBD2 matching 7 bases. V lost 6 bases, J lost 15 bases, and 20 bases stayed unmatched. The CDR3 is made up of 15 amino acids. Germline CDR1 reads SNHLY; CDR2 reads FYNNEI. CDR3 coding DNA: TGTGCCAGCAGCCGTACTAGCGCCACCCTCCGTTTTTGGTTCTTC. Its translation is CASSRTSATLRFWFF.

V usage is TRBV14 and J usage is TRBJ2-1; 10 positions match TRBD2. The CDR3 sequence is 18 residues long. The V segment lost 2 bases and the J segment 0 bases; nucleotides outside the gene matches: 7. CDR1 and CDR2 (germline): SGHDN, FVKESK. The CDR3 loop reads CASSQQLAGWGSYNEQFF. In nucleotides, the CDR3 is TGTGCCAGCAGCCAACAACTAGCGGGGTGGGGCTCCTACAATGAGCAGTTCTTC.

In the case of this clone: At the DNA level, this CDR3 is encoded by other sequences in the same sample as well. This chain links TRBV30 with TRBJ2-3, with 10 positions matching TRBD2. Germline CDR1 and CDR2: GTSNPN and SVGIG (reference sequence). V lost 1 base, J lost 3 bases, and 4 bases stayed unmatched. The CDR3 runs 15 residues. As DNA, the CDR3 is TGTGCCTGGAGTGCCCTAGCGGGAGCTACAGATACGCAGTATTTT. As protein: CAWSALAGATDTQYF.

This chain uses TRBV30 with TRBJ2-5, with 7 bases fitting TRBD1. TRBJ2-7 matches the DNA end more closely, so the J call is doubtful. The CDR3 contains 15 residues. Germline CDR1 GTSNPN, CDR2 SVGIG (reference sequence). The DNA for the CDR3 is TGTGCCTGGAAGAATATTAGGACAGGAATGAGCGAGCAGTACTTC. Translated, it gives CAWKNIRTGMSEQYF.

This clone was counted a single time. This chain uses TRBV9 with TRBJ2-7; 12 bases fit TRBD1. CDR3 length: 13 amino acids. Per the germline V gene, CDR1 is SGDLS and CDR2 is YYNGEE. V trimming: 3 bases; J trimming: 10 bases; junction bases outside the gene matches: 5. The CDR3: CASSAGTGGNQYF. CDR3 bases: TGTGCCAGCAGCGCGGGGACAGGGGGCAACCAGTACTTC.

This clone was counted a few times. The CDR3 loop is CSVEDPRRGTGELFF. CDR3 bases: TGCAGCGTCGAGGACCCCCGGAGAGGGACCGGGGAGCTGTTTTTT. This rearrangement joins TRBV29-1 to TRBJ2-2; D perhaps matches TRBD2 (5 bases). The CDR3 totals 15 residues. Per germline, CDR1 SQVTM and CDR2 ANQGSEA. V was cut by 6 bases and J by 5 bases, with 19 bases left in between.

This clone appeared a few times. The chain uses TRBV4-1 and TRBJ2-1; TRBD2 is a possible D gene (5 bases). V was shortened by 0 bases and J by 8 bases, with 11 bases between the two germline ends. The CDR3 is 14 residues long. Germline loops: CDR1 MGHRA, CDR2 YSYEKL. This CDR3 reads CASSQDRSADEQFF. CDR3 DNA: TGCGCCAGCAGCCAAGATCGTTCAGCGGATGAGCAGTTCTTC.

The chain combines TRBV28 with TRBJ2-7, with 11 positions matching TRBD2. The CDR3 contains 16 residues. CDR1 and CDR2 from the germline V gene are MDHEN and SYDVKM. Germline trimming cut 2 bases from V and 3 bases from J; bases unmatched to any gene: 6. CDR3 region: CASSLETSGSVYEQYF. CDR3 DNA: TGTGCCAGCAGTTTAGAAACTAGCGGGAGTGTCTACGAGCAGTACTTC.

V is TRBV11-2 and J is TRBJ2-3; D possibly corresponds to TRBD1 (7 bases). This CDR3 comprises 16 residues. Germline-derived CDR1 and CDR2 are SGHAT and FQNNGV. Between the trimmed V and J ends, which lost 3 bases and 3 bases, there was a span of 16 bases. CDR3 loop: CASSFLGGQRTDTQYF. The CDR3 DNA reads TGTGCCAGCAGCTTCCTGGGGGGACAGAGAACAGATACGCAGTATTTT.

The chain combines TRBV6-5 with TRBJ2-1; D perhaps matches TRBD2 (5 bases). CDR3 length equals 13 residues. Germline values: CDR1 MNHEY, CDR2 SVGAGI. Trimming shortened V by 0 bases and J by 9 bases, and 9 bases separated the two germline ends. CDR3 protein: CASSYSSGGEQFF. The CDR3 DNA reads as TGTGCCAGCAGTTACTCATCTGGAGGTGAGCAGTTCTTC.

This clone was counted between two and nine times. The chain couples TRBV29-1 to TRBJ2-2, with TRBD1 as a possible D gene (6 bases). Germline CDR1 reads SQVTM; CDR2 reads ANQGSEA. V was pared by 3 bases and J by 9 bases, with 17 bases between. The CDR3 sequence is 14 residues long. CDR3 sequence (DNA): TGCAGCGTTGATCTCGGCAGGGGCCCCCGGGAGCTGTTTTTT. This encodes CSVDLGRGPRELFF.